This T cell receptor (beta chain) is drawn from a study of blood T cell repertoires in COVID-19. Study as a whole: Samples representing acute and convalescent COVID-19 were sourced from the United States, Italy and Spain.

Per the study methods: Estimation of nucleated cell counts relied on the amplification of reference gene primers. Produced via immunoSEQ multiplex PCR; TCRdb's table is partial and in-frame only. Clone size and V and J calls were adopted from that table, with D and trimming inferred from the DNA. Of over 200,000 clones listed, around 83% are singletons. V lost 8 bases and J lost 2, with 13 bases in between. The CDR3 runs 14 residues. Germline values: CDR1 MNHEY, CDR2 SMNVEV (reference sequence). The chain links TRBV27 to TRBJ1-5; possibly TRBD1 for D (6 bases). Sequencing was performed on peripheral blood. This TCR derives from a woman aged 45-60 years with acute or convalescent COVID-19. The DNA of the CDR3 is TGTGCCAGCGCGGGAGGGGGGCGCAATCAGCCCCAGCATTTT. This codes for CASAGGGRNQPQHF.